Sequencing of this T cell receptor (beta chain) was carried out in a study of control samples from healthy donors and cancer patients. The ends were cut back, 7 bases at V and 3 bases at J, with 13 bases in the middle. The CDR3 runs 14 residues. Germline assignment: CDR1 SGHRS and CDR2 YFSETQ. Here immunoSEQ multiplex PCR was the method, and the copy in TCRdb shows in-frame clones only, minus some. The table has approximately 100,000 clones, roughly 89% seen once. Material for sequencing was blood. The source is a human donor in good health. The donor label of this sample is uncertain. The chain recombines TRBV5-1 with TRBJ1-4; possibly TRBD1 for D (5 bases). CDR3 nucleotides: TGCGCCAGCCGGGGGGATTTGGCTAATGAAAAACTGTTTTTT. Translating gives CASRGDLANEKLFF.